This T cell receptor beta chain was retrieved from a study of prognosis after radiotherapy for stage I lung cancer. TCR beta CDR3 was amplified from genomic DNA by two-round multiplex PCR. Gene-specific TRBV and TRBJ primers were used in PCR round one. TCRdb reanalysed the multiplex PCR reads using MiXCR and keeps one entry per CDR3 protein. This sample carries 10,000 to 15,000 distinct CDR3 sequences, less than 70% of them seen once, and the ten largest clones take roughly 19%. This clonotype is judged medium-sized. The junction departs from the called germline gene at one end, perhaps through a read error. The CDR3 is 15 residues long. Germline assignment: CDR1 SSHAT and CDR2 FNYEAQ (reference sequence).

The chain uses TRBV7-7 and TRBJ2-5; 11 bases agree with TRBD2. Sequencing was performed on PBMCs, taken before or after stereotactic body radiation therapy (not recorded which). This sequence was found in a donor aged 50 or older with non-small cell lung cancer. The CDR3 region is CASSPGLAGGETQYF. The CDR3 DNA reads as TGTGCTAGCAGCCCTGGACTAGCGGGCGGTGAGACCCAGTACTTC.